Following are 18 T cell receptor beta chains from one sample sequenced in a study of blood T cell repertoires in COVID-19. Some clones are missing from TCRdb's copy, which holds only in-frame ones; the method was immunoSEQ multiplex PCR. The sample has about 200,000 clones, roughly 90% seen once. The sequenced material came from PBMCs or T cells enriched from blood (not recorded which). The receptors were sampled from a woman aged 25-40 years with acute COVID-19.

The chain couples TRBV11-2 to TRBJ2-7; TRBD1 aligns across 7 bases. Germline V gene lookup returns CDR1 SGHAT and CDR2 FQNNGV. V lost 5 bases to trimming and J lost 5 bases; unmatched junction nucleotides: 3. The CDR3 is 12 residues long. CDR3 in DNA: TGTGCCAGCAGCCACAGGGGTGACGAGCAGTACTTC. Translation: CASSHRGDEQYF.

This chain links TRBV30 with TRBJ1-5; D is perhaps TRBD1 (6 bases). The CDR3 length is 12 residues. The germline CDR1 and CDR2 sequences are GTSNPN and SVGIG (reference sequence). Here the CDR3 reads CALNRGNQPQHF. CDR3 bases: TGTGCATTGAACAGGGGCAATCAGCCCCAGCATTTT.

This chain uses TRBV7-2 with TRBJ1-2; tentative D call: TRBD1 (5 bases). This CDR3 region has 13 residues. V was cut by 4 bases and J by 6 bases, with 12 bases left in between. CDR1 and CDR2 from the germline V gene are SGHTA and FQGNSA. The chain's CDR3 is CASSSRGEDGYTF. As DNA, the CDR3 is TGTGCCAGCAGCTCGCGGGGGGAGGATGGCTACACCTTC. The full variable domain, completed using reference TRBV7-2 and TRBJ1-2, is GAGVSQSPSNKVTEKGKDVELRCDPISGHTALYWYRQSLGQGLEFLIYFQGNSAPDKSGLPSDRFSAERTGGSVSTLTIQRTQQEDSAVYLCASSSRGEDGYTFGSGTRLTVV.

The chain recombines TRBV19 with TRBJ2-1, with 11 bases matching TRBD1. Trimming at V came to 4 bases and at J to 6 bases, leaving 5 bases not matched to a gene. Germline CDR1 and CDR2: LNHDA and SQIVND (reference sequence). The length of the CDR3 is 15 residues. CDR3 loop: CASSKAGTGGNEQFF. CDR3 bases: TGTGCCAGTAGTAAGGCCGGGACAGGGGGCAATGAGCAGTTCTTC.

This sequence joins TRBV9 and TRBJ2-5; the match to TRBD2 covers 9 bases. Germline assignment: CDR1 SGDLS and CDR2 YYNGEE. V gave up 3 bases and J gave up 2 bases; unmatched junction bases: 8. The CDR3 loop spans 16 amino acids. DNA for the CDR3: TGTGCCAGCAGCGGGGGGGCTAGCGGGGAGCAAGAGACCCAGTACTTC. Encoded protein: CASSGGASGEQETQYF.

This clone was detected a few times. The rearrangement links TRBV11-3 to TRBJ2-1, with 9 bases lining up with TRBD2. There are 14 residues in the CDR3. Germline CDR1 and CDR2: SGHNT and YENEEA. V was clipped by 5 bases and J by 7 bases; unmatched bases: 6. DNA of the CDR3: TGTGCCAGCAGCGCGCGGGGGGGCCCTAATGAGCAGTTCTTC. Residues: CASSARGGPNEQFF.

The chain links TRBV5-1 to TRBJ2-5; 7 bases are a match to TRBD2. V shed 3 bases, J shed 5 bases, and the junction held 7 bases outside the gene matches. This CDR3 region has 14 residues. Germline V lookup: CDR1 SGHRS, CDR2 YFSETQ. The CDR3 nucleotides are TGCGCCAGCAGCTCGGGCGGGGGAGGGGAGACCCAGTACTTC. It codes for CASSSGGGGETQYF. Complete variable domain (other parts from reference TRBV5-1 and TRBJ2-5): KAGVTQTPRYLIKTRGQQVTLSCSPISGHRSVSWYQQTPGQGLQFLFEYFSETQRNKGNFPGRFSGRQFSNSRSEMNVSTLELGDSALYLCASSSGGGGETQYFGPGTRLLVL.

The chain employs TRBV30 and TRBJ2-7; 8 bases are a match to TRBD1. V was clipped by 0 bases and J by 3 bases; unmatched bases: 4. CDR3 length equals 14 residues. Looked up from germline, CDR1 is GTSNPN and CDR2 is SVGIG (reference sequence). CDR3 protein: CAWSVGQGGYEQYF. The CDR3 bases are TGTGCCTGGAGTGTAGGACAGGGTGGCTACGAGCAGTACTTC. Based on the CDR3 plus reference TRBV30 and TRBJ2-7, the full variable domain is SQTIHQWPATLVQPVGSPLSLECTVEGTSNPNLYWYRQAAGRGLQLLFYSVGIGQISSEVPQNLSASRPQDRQFILSSKKLLLSDSGFYLCAWSVGQGGYEQYFGPGTRLTVT.

This clone was picked up one time. The chain couples TRBV20-1 to TRBJ2-1; a possible D gene is TRBD2 (6 bases). V lost 3 bases to trimming and J lost 7 bases, with 13 bases between them. CDR3 length: 13 residues. CDR1 is DFQATT and CDR2 is SNEGSKA in the germline V gene (reference sequence). The CDR3 loop reads CSASGGIGNEQFF. The DNA for the CDR3 is TGCAGTGCTAGTGGCGGGATCGGGAATGAGCAGTTCTTC.

The chain couples TRBV7-8 to TRBJ1-1, with a tentative D call TRBD1 (6 bases). Germline loops: CDR1 SGHVS, CDR2 FQNEAQ. The CDR3 has 15 amino acids. V was clipped by 1 base and J by 5 bases, with 14 bases between them. The chain's CDR3 is CASSLVDRQGTEAFF. The CDR3 DNA reads TGTGCCAGCAGCTTAGTCGATCGGCAGGGGACTGAAGCTTTCTTT. Together with reference TRBV7-8 and TRBJ1-1, the CDR3 gives the full variable domain: GAGVSQSPRYKVAKRGQDVALRCDPISGHVSLFWYQQALGQGPEFLTYFQNEAQLDKSGLPSDRFFAERPEGSVSTLKIQRTQQEDSAVYLCASSLVDRQGTEAFFGQGTRLTVV.

The rearrangement links TRBV18 to TRBJ2-1, with 10 nucleotides matching TRBD1. Looked up from germline, CDR1 is KGHSH and CDR2 is LQKENI. CDR3 size: 17 residues. Trimming cost V 0 bases and J 7 bases; bases outside gene matches: 9. CDR3 sequence reads: CASSPPIGTGVKNEQFF. The CDR3 bases are TGTGCCAGCTCACCACCGATAGGGACAGGGGTGAAGAATGAGCAGTTCTTC.

This CDR3 is CASSLGRTGVDMYEQYF. Here the CDR3 DNA reads TGTGCCAGCAGCTTAGGACGGACAGGGGTCGATATGTACGAGCAGTACTTC. This chain links TRBV7-2 with TRBJ2-7, with TRBD1 matching 9 bases. V shed 1 base and J 4 bases; nucleotides not matched to a gene: 11. The germline gives CDR1 SGHTA, CDR2 FQGNSA. This CDR3 contains 17 residues.

The chain has TRBV6-5 and TRBJ1-2, with D possibly TRBD1 on 5 matching bases. Looked up from germline, CDR1 is MNHEY and CDR2 is SVGAGI. V gave up 6 bases and J gave up 3 bases, with 14 bases separating them. The CDR3 is made up of 14 amino acids. DNA of the CDR3: TGTGCCAGCAGGACAACAGGAGGGGACTATGGCTACACCTTC. Amino acids: CASRTTGGDYGYTF.

This chain links TRBV19 with TRBJ1-1, with D perhaps TRBD1 (5 bases). Germline V gives CDR1 LNHDA, CDR2 SQIVND (reference sequence). V was cut by 7 bases and J by 0 bases, with 9 bases left in between. The CDR3 totals 13 residues. CDR3 loop: CASMTVMNTEAFF. For the CDR3, the DNA is TGTGCCAGTATGACAGTTATGAACACTGAAGCTTTCTTT.

V is TRBV7-9 and J is TRBJ1-4; 10 nucleotides line up with TRBD1. The CDR3 is 14 residues long. Trimming at V came to 1 base and at J to 8 bases, leaving 1 base not matched to a gene. CDR1 SEHNR and CDR2 FQNEAQ come from the germline V gene (reference sequence). CDR3 in DNA: TGTGCCAGCAGCTTAGTGGGACAGGGGGAAAAACTGTTTTTT. Its protein product is CASSLVGQGEKLFF. The full variable domain, with the rest looked up from reference TRBV7-9 and TRBJ1-4, is DTGVSQNPRHKITKRGQNVTFRCDPISEHNRLYWYRQTLGQGPEFLTYFQNEAQLEKSRLLSDRFSAERPKGSFSTLEIQRTEQGDSAMYLCASSLVGQGEKLFFGSGTQLSVL.

The J gene is TRBJ1-2, the V gene TRBV6-5; 7 bases are a match to TRBD1. CDR1 MNHEY and CDR2 SVGAGI come from the germline V gene. The CDR3 is 13 residues long. Trimming cost V 7 bases and J 6 bases; bases outside gene matches: 8. CDR3 in amino acids: CASTMTGNHGYTF. As DNA, the CDR3 is TGTGCCAGCACCATGACAGGGAACCATGGCTACACCTTC.

Remarks on this clone: Germline is not matched at one junction end, which may reflect a read error. V usage is TRBV3-1 (or the pseudogene TRBV3-2) and J usage is TRBJ2-5; no reliable D call. Germline CDR1 reads LGHDT; CDR2 reads YNNKEL (reference sequence). The CDR3 has 14 residues. The CDR3 DNA follows: TGTGCCAGCACCCAACCTCCCTCCCAAGAGACCCAGTACTTC. Translating gives CASTQPPSQETQYF.

V and J are TRBV30 and TRBJ1-6; D is unresolved. V lost 1 base and J lost 6, with 7 bases in between. Germline V gene data show CDR1 as GTSNPN and CDR2 as SVGIG (reference sequence). The CDR3 loop spans 13 amino acids. The CDR3 sequence is CAWSGPVNSPLHF. The CDR3 DNA reads as TGTGCCTGGAGTGGTCCGGTTAATTCACCCCTCCACTTT.